The sequence of this T cell receptor (beta chain) was determined in a study of blood T cell repertoires in COVID-19. In the study overall: The United States, Italy and Spain supplied acute and convalescent COVID-19 samples. The cDNA or gDNA used as material had been derived from T cells, B-cell-depleted T cells, or PBMCs.

In germline, CDR1 is MDHEN, CDR2 SYDVKM. The CDR3 sequence is 16 residues long. The V segment lost 6 bases and the J segment 8 bases; nucleotides outside the gene matches: 13. Study processing details: Using reference gene primer amplification, nucleated cell counts were estimated. Produced via immunoSEQ multiplex PCR; TCRdb's table is partial and in-frame only. V, J and clone size are those of that table, while D and trimming were read from the DNA. The table shows around 100,000 clones, with around 90% occurring only once. Sequenced material: peripheral blood. This chain joins TRBV28 and TRBJ2-1; 10 bases are a match to TRBD2. This clonotype was obtained from a human donor in a cohort sampled during active COVID-19. This CDR3 reads CASSPPAAGGRDEQFF. CDR3 in DNA: TGTGCCAGCAGCCCACCCGCAGCGGGGGGGAGGGATGAGCAGTTCTTC. Complete variable domain (other parts from reference TRBV28 and TRBJ2-1): DVKVTQSSRYLVKRTGEKVFLECVQDMDHENMFWYRQDPGLGLRLIYFSYDVKMKEKGDIPEGYSVSREKKERFSLILESASTNQTSMYLCASSPPAAGGRDEQFFGPGTRLTVL.